This T cell receptor (beta chain) is from a study of neurological immune-mediated disorders. The team produced cDNA through 5'RACE using 10-nucleotide random UMIs. In every sequencing run, more than 170 million TCR-beta sequences were generated from 15-18 subjects. Via MiXCR, TCRdb re-called the 5' RACE reads, giving one row per CDR3 protein. The table has tens of thousands of distinct CDR3 sequences, 13% seen once. This clonotype was seen at least ten times. Germline trimming cut 4 bases from V and 5 bases from J; bases unmatched to any gene: 3. Germline V gene sequence: CDR1 KGHSH, CDR2 LQKENI. The CDR3 extends over 13 amino acids. PBMCs stored at -80 C, numbering 2 million, were the origin of the unsorted libraries.

This chain links TRBV18 with TRBJ1-2; the match to TRBD1 covers 8 bases. The clonotype was recovered from a woman aged 60-75 years with HTLV-1-associated myelopathy (HAM/TSP). Sequenced input: PBMCs. The CDR3 coding sequence is TGTGCCAGCTCACAGGACAGGGAATATGGCTACACCTTC. It encodes CASSQDREYGYTF.